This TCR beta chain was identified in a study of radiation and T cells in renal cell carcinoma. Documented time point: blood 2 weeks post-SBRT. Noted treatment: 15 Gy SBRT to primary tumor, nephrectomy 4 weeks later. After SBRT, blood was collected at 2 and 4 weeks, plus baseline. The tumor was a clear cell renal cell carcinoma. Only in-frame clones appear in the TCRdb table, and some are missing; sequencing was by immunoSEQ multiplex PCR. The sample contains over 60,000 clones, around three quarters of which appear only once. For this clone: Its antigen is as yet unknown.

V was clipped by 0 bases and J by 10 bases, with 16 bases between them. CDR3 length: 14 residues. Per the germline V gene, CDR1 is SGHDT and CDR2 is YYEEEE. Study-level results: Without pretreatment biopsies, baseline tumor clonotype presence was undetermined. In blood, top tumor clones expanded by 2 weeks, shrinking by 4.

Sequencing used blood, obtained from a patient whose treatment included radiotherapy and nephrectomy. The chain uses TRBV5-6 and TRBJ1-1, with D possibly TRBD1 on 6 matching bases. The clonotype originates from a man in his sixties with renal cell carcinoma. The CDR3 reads CASSLGPGAPGAFF. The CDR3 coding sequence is TGTGCCAGCAGCTTGGGCCCAGGGGCACCTGGAGCTTTCTTT.